The rows below give T cell receptor beta chains drawn from one sample of a study of early T cells in non-severe SARS-CoV-2 infection. Each CDR3 protein gets one entry after TCRdb re-called the 5' RACE reads with MiXCR. The sample contains approximately 69,000 distinct CDR3 sequences, approximately 10% of which appear only once. The sample was whole blood, taken at baseline. Receptors originate from an adult who was a healthcare worker with PCR-confirmed SARS-CoV-2 infection or an uninfected control (not recorded which). Both conserved end residues are part of each CDR3. Each record gives: D gene, V gene, clone size, J gene, CDR3 protein, CDR3 DNA. D genes are given only for firm matches. For some rows the clone size is stated as once, few or many, or as a class when expanded; others skip it.

D: -; V: TRBV7-2; size: many; J: TRBJ2-5; CDR3: CASSLYHMGGGRVSTQYF; DNA: TGTGCCAGCAGCTTATATCACATGGGAGGGGGACGTGTCTCGACCCAGTACTTC
D: -; V: TRBV20-1; size: -; J: TRBJ2-4; CDR3: CSARADTLHTYF; DNA: TGCAGTGCTAGGGCGGACACCCTCCACACCTACTTC
D: TRBD1; V: TRBV29-1; size: -; J: TRBJ2-7; CDR3: CSVVTGLGVGEQYF; DNA: TGCAGCGTTGTGACAGGGTTGGGAGTGGGCGAGCAGTACTTC
D: -; V: TRBV29-1; size: few; J: TRBJ1-3; CDR3: CSVRVSRTGNTIYF; DNA: TGCAGCGTTCGGGTTAGTAGGACTGGAAACACCATATATTTT
D: -; V: TRBV7-6; size: -; J: TRBJ2-5; CDR3: CASSLSTGGGETQYF; DNA: TGTGCCAGCAGCTTATCGACGGGGGGCGGCGAGACCCAGTACTTC
D: TRBD2; V: TRBV2; size: many; J: TRBJ2-3; CDR3: CASSSQIAGGTDTQYF; DNA: TGTGCCAGCTCGAGTCAAATAGCGGGGGGGACAGATACGCAGTATTTT
D: -; V: TRBV10-3; size: few; J: TRBJ2-3; CDR3: CAISEKPVRQYGDTQYF; DNA: TGTGCCATCAGTGAGAAGCCGGTCCGACAGTATGGAGATACGCAGTATTTT
D: TRBD2; V: TRBV12-3/TRBV12-4; size: many; J: TRBJ2-7; CDR3: CASSPTSGAGPYEQYF; DNA: TGTGCCAGCAGTCCGACTAGCGGGGCTGGCCCCTACGAGCAGTACTTC
D: TRBD1; V: TRBV6-1; size: -; J: TRBJ1-5; CDR3: CASSVDRDQPQHF; DNA: TGTGCCAGCAGTGTCGACAGGGACCAGCCCCAGCATTTT
D: -; V: TRBV10-3; size: -; J: TRBJ1-6; CDR3: CAISPGVQSGSPLHF; DNA: TGTGCCATCAGCCCGGGGGTACAGTCGGGATCACCCCTCCACTTT
D: -; V: TRBV12-3/TRBV12-4; size: many; J: TRBJ1-5; CDR3: CASSSAQPQHF; DNA: TGTGCCAGCAGTTCCGCTCAGCCCCAGCATTTT
D: TRBD2; V: TRBV7-2; size: few; J: TRBJ2-7; CDR3: CASSWRAGGPYEQYF; DNA: TGTGCCAGCAGCTGGAGAGCGGGAGGGCCGTACGAGCAGTACTTC
D: TRBD2; V: TRBV6-1; size: -; J: TRBJ2-7; CDR3: CASSPGLAPSSYEQYF; DNA: TGTGCCAGCAGCCCGGGACTAGCGCCAAGCTCCTACGAGCAGTACTTC
D: -; V: TRBV4-1; size: few; J: TRBJ1-5; CDR3: CASSYTFRGDQPQHF; DNA: TGCGCCAGCAGCTATACCTTCAGGGGCGATCAGCCCCAGCATTTT
D: TRBD2; V: TRBV4-3; size: -; J: TRBJ2-1; CDR3: CASSRGSGTNEQFF; DNA: TGCGCCAGCAGCCGGGGCAGCGGGACCAATGAGCAGTTCTTC
D: -; V: TRBV15; size: many; J: TRBJ2-1; CDR3: CATSRDNTEQFF; DNA: TGTGCCACCAGCAGAGATAACACTGAGCAGTTCTTC
D: TRBD1; V: TRBV20-1; size: -; J: TRBJ2-2; CDR3: CSAVAGQGTGELFF; DNA: TGCAGTGCTGTGGCGGGACAGGGGACCGGGGAGCTGTTTTTT
D: TRBD2; V: TRBV4-1; size: -; J: TRBJ2-1; CDR3: CASSQDSSGRGYNEQFF; DNA: TGCGCCAGCAGCCAAGACTCTAGCGGGAGAGGTTACAATGAGCAGTTCTTC
D: -; V: TRBV7-8; size: -; J: TRBJ1-1; CDR3: CASSPRPQGFTEAFF; DNA: TGTGCCAGCAGCCCGCGACCTCAGGGATTCACTGAAGCTTTCTTT
D: TRBD1; V: TRBV4-1; size: -; J: TRBJ1-4; CDR3: CASSQGAGGKLFF; DNA: TGCGCCAGCAGCCAAGGGGCAGGGGGGAAACTGTTTTTT
D: -; V: TRBV5-1; size: -; J: TRBJ1-2; CDR3: CASSREGSHGYTF; DNA: TGCGCCAGCAGCCGGGAGGGTTCTCATGGCTACACCTTC
D: TRBD1; V: TRBV27; size: -; J: TRBJ1-1; CDR3: CASRLTGWGVEAFF; DNA: TGTGCCAGCAGGCTGACAGGGTGGGGGGTTGAAGCTTTCTTT